This passage covers 32 T cell receptor beta chains from one sample sequenced in a study of post-analysis software for immune sequencing data (dated by TCRdb to about 2015). The library was built by means of PCR. The sequencing machine was an Illumina HiSeq 2500. To reduce PCR and sequencing biases, unique molecular identifiers were built into the TCR beta cDNA libraries. The public sequencing data were trimmed at Q25 with fastp and processed into clonotypes with MiXCR by TCRdb, which kept only in-frame beta chains. Rows are combined by CDR3 protein, so each entry shows the most common genes and DNA. The sample yields 150,000 to 200,000 distinct CDR3 sequences; 30% were counted once. The ten largest account for approximately 1.5% of the sample. For these TCRs, the target antigens are not known. Findings and caveats that apply to the study as a whole: Roughly 5 TRBV segments, including TRBV5-6, TRBV5-1 and TRBV20-1, were significantly more frequent in patients than controls.

Specimen: blood. The receptors stem from a girl aged 5 to 17 with multiple sclerosis.

This clonotype has more than one count but fewer than ten. CDR3 sequence reads: CASSVGTDGGTEKLFF. The CDR3 bases are TGTGCCAGCAGCGTAGGGACAGATGGGGGGACCGAAAAACTGTTTTTT. The J gene is TRBJ1-4, the V gene TRBV9; the D gene is possibly TRBD1 (6 bases). CDR3 size: 16 residues. V was cut by 0 bases and J by 8 bases, with 17 bases left in between. Germline CDR1 SGDLS, CDR2 YYNGEE.

As to this clonotype: A much larger clone lies a single base off, so this may be a read error. The CDR3 nucleotides read TGTGCCATCAGTGACCCCGGGGGGATTGGGCAGTACTTC. Translation gives CAISDPGGIGQYF. V is TRBV10-3 and J is TRBJ2-5, with TRBD2 matching over 7 bases. The CDR3 consists of 13 residues. J gave up 11 bases and V 3 bases, and 9 bases lay outside the gene matches. Germline lookup yields CDR1 ENHRY and CDR2 SYGVKD.

The rearrangement joins TRBV6-2 or TRBV6-3 to TRBJ2-7; 7 bases map to TRBD2. CDR1 is MNHEY, CDR2 SVGEGT, per germline. Trimming removed 3 bases from V and 1 base from J; junction bases left unmatched: 15. CDR3 length equals 18 residues. The CDR3 reads CASSYLLAAARRSYEQYF. The CDR3 DNA follows: TGTGCCAGCAGTTATCTTCTAGCGGCAGCGCGGAGATCCTACGAGCAGTACTTC.

On this clonotype: A much larger clone is a single base away; this may be a read error. V gene TRBV10-3 combines with J gene TRBJ1-5; D unresolved. There are 13 residues in the CDR3. The germline V gene encodes CDR1 ENHRY and CDR2 SYGVKD. Trimming removed 10 bases from V and 1 base from J, with 11 bases in between. The CDR3 nucleotides read TGTGCCACCCAATCGCAGAGCAATCAGCCCCAGCATTTT. Its translation: CATQSQSNQPQHF.

Comments on this clonotype: With a much larger clone just one base away, this may be a read error. No conserved phenylalanine or tryptophan is present at the end of the CDR3, so a read error is the likely explanation. The chain combines TRBV20-1 with TRBJ2-1; perhaps D is TRBD1 or TRBD2 (5 bases each). Trimming pared 6 bases from V and 7 bases from J, leaving 19 bases between. Germline V gives CDR1 DFQATT, CDR2 SNEGSKA (reference sequence). The CDR3 covers 14 residues. The CDR3 DNA follows: TGCAGTGCAGGACGTGGGGACCCCCGGAATGAGCAGTTCGTC. Residues: CSAGRGDPRNEQFV.

CDR3 nucleotide sequence: TGCGCCAGCAGCCCAGGCCTCGGACTAGCCGCCTACAATGAGCAGTTCTTC. It yields the protein CASSPGLGLAAYNEQFF. The chain carries TRBV5-1 and TRBJ2-1; 8 nucleotides align to TRBD2. There are 17 residues in the CDR3. Germline-derived CDR1 and CDR2 are SGHRS and YFSETQ. Trimming removed 4 bases from V and 2 bases from J; junction bases left unmatched: 11.

This clonotype was recorded at least ten times. V gene TRBV29-1 combines with J gene TRBJ2-7, with D unclear. This CDR3 has 11 amino acids. Germline V gene data show CDR1 as SQVTM and CDR2 as ANQGSEA. V was cut by 4 bases and J by 1 base, with 5 bases left in between. CDR3 amino acids: CSVADSYEQYF. CDR3 sequence (DNA): TGCAGCGTTGCGGATTCCTACGAGCAGTACTTC.

A word on this clonotype: A much larger clone differs by one base, so this may be a read error. The chain has TRBV7-2 and TRBJ2-3, with 9 bases matching TRBD2. The ends lost 11 bases at V and 0 bases at J; junction bases unmatched: 6. The CDR3 runs to 14 residues. Germline values: CDR1 SGHTA, CDR2 FQGNSA. CDR3 coding DNA: TGTGCCTCCCTAGCGGGGCCGAGCACAGATACGCAGTATTTT. Translating gives CASLAGPSTDTQYF.

The chain combines TRBV5-1 with TRBJ2-7; TRBD2 agrees at 10 bases. Trimming cost V 4 bases and J 5 bases; bases outside gene matches: 9. CDR1 is SGHRS and CDR2 is YFSETQ in the germline V gene. This CDR3 is 15 amino acids long. CDR3 in amino acids: CASSLPAGGPHEQYF. CDR3 coding DNA: TGCGCCAGCAGCCTTCCAGCGGGAGGGCCCCACGAGCAGTACTTC. Full variable domain (remainder filled in from reference TRBV5-1 and TRBJ2-7): KAGVTQTPRYLIKTRGQQVTLSCSPISGHRSVSWYQQTPGQGLQFLFEYFSETQRNKGNFPGRFSGRQFSNSRSEMNVSTLELGDSALYLCASSLPAGGPHEQYFGPGTRLTVT.

This chain joins TRBV24-1 and TRBJ1-2; perhaps TRBD1 as D (5 bases). Trimming stripped 4 bases from V and 3 bases from J, with 14 bases between. Germline V CDR1 and CDR2: KGHDR, SFDVKD. There are 15 residues in the CDR3. The CDR3 sequence is CATSDVGGTDYGYTF. The CDR3 DNA sequence: TGTGCCACCAGTGACGTCGGGGGGACTGACTATGGCTACACCTTC.

With regard to this clonotype: The junction differs from germline at one of its ends, possibly a read error. The V and J genes are TRBV11-2 and TRBJ2-1, with no clear D. In germline, CDR1 is SGHAT, CDR2 FQNNGV. The length of the CDR3 is 15 residues. This CDR3 reads CASSPTSRAPNGQFF. The CDR3 bases are TGTGCCAGCAGCCCGACGAGTAGGGCCCCCAATGGGCAGTTCTTC.

J is TRBJ2-5 and V is TRBV7-8; maybe TRBD2 (5 bases). The germline V gene encodes CDR1 SGHVS and CDR2 FQNEAQ. With 5 bases removed from V and 1 base from J, the gap between germline ends came to 20 bases. This CDR3 region has 17 residues. In nucleotides, the CDR3 is TGTGCCAGCAGCAAGGACTCTAGGAACCAACTCCAAGAGACCCAGTACTTC. This codes for CASSKDSRNQLQETQYF.

This clonotype was seen repeatedly, ten times or more. The V gene is TRBV5-1, the J gene TRBJ2-1; D may be TRBD2 (6 bases). The CDR3 runs 13 residues. V shed 2 bases and J shed 8 bases, with 11 bases lying between them. CDR1 is SGHRS and CDR2 is YFSETQ in the germline V gene. The CDR3 reads CASSFTGGDEQFF. For the CDR3, the DNA is TGCGCCAGCAGCTTCACAGGCGGGGATGAGCAGTTCTTC.

This chain uses TRBV20-1 with TRBJ2-1; 8 bases agree with TRBD2. From germline, CDR1 is DFQATT and CDR2 SNEGSKA (reference sequence). The CDR3 runs to 20 residues. J gave up 4 bases and V 1 base, and 21 bases lay outside the gene matches. The CDR3 reads CSARGFRGSGREGWYNEQFF. The CDR3 DNA is TGCAGTGCTAGAGGCTTCCGGGGATCCGGACGGGAGGGCTGGTACAATGAGCAGTTCTTC.

V usage is TRBV7-9 and J usage is TRBJ1-1, with D possibly TRBD1 on 6 matching bases. Between the trimmed V and J ends, which lost 5 bases and 1 base, there was a span of 26 bases. CDR1 is SEHNR, CDR2 FQNEAQ, per germline (reference sequence). The CDR3 covers 19 residues. The CDR3 DNA reads as TGTGCCAGCAGCCTCGAGTATACAGGGTTCGCCCCTCAGAACACTGAAGCTTTCTTT. Protein product: CASSLEYTGFAPQNTEAFF.

About this clonotype itself: A much larger clonotype is one base distant, so this may be a read error. The V call is TRBV24-1, the J call TRBJ2-3, with D possibly TRBD1 on 6 matching bases. This CDR3 comprises 15 residues. The germline CDR1 and CDR2 sequences are KGHDR and SFDVKD. The CDR3 coding sequence is TGTGCCATCAGTGATTGGGGAACCAGGGGAGATACGCAGTATTTT. Translating it yields CAISDWGTRGDTQYF.

This clonotype was observed at least ten times. The rearrangement joins TRBV5-6 to TRBJ2-5; 14 bases align to TRBD2. The CDR3 has 20 amino acids. V lost 0 bases, J lost 4 bases, and 14 bases stayed unmatched. The germline CDR1 and CDR2 sequences are SGHDT and YYEEEE. CDR3 loop: CASSLVWFGTSGRLGETQYF. The DNA for the CDR3 is TGTGCCAGCAGCTTGGTCTGGTTTGGGACTAGCGGGAGATTGGGAGAGACCCAGTACTTC.

The V and J genes are TRBV6-5 and TRBJ2-2; the D is unclear. V shed 7 bases and J shed 5 bases, with 20 bases lying between them. The CDR3 runs to 16 residues. Germline CDR1 and CDR2: MNHEY and SVGAGI. CDR3 sequence (DNA): TGTGCCAGCAATTTTAACCGGGTTCTCGTGACCGGGGAGCTGTTTTTT. This encodes CASNFNRVLVTGELFF.

Note on this clonotype: A much larger clone is a single base away; this may be a read error. This chain links TRBV9 with TRBJ1-2, with 8 bases aligning to TRBD1. Per the germline V gene, CDR1 is SGDLS and CDR2 is YYNGEE. The CDR3 consists of 14 residues. J lost 4 bases, V lost 0 bases, and 2 bases had no gene match. CDR3 DNA: TGTGCCAGCAGCGTAGACAGGGGGAGCTATGGCTACACCTTC. This translates into CASSVDRGSYGYTF.

This CDR3 reads CASSLSGTVAKNIQYF. CDR3 DNA: TGTGCCAGCAGTTTGTCCGGGACGGTGGCCAAAAACATTCAGTACTTC. This chain links TRBV12-3 or TRBV12-4 with TRBJ2-4, with D perhaps given as TRBD1 or TRBD2 (5 bases each). The CDR3 is 16 residues long. Between the trimmed V and J ends, which lost 3 bases and 1 base, there was a span of 13 bases.

The table lists this clonotype with many counts. The V and J genes are TRBV7-2 and TRBJ2-6; TRBD2 aligns across 11 bases. Per the germline V gene, CDR1 is SGHTA and CDR2 is FQGNSA. J was trimmed by 0 bases and V by 4 bases; bases with no gene match: 2. The CDR3 covers 17 residues. This CDR3 reads CASSSSGRTSGANVLTF. The CDR3, as DNA: TGTGCCAGCAGCTCTAGCGGGAGGACCTCTGGGGCCAACGTCCTGACTTTC.

Points on this clonotype: This may be a read error, as it is one base from a much larger clone. The V and J genes are TRBV27 and TRBJ2-7, with TRBD2 matching over 7 bases. This CDR3 is built from 14 residues. Germline CDR1 MNHEY, CDR2 SMNVEV (reference sequence). Germline trimming cut 7 bases from V and 3 bases from J; bases unmatched to any gene: 9. This CDR3 reads CASTASGDHYEQYF. The CDR3 DNA follows: TGTGCCAGCACGGCTAGCGGAGATCACTACGAGCAGTACTTC.

This clonotype was recorded many times. The chain carries TRBV7-9 and TRBJ1-2; 9 nucleotides match TRBD1. V dropped 5 bases and J dropped 4; count of bases not matched to a gene: 8. The V gene's germline CDR1 is SEHNR and CDR2 FQNEAQ (reference sequence). The CDR3 runs 15 residues. CDR3 residues: CASSPQGARGYGYTF. The CDR3 DNA is TGTGCCAGCAGCCCACAGGGGGCGCGCGGCTATGGCTACACCTTC.

This clonotype was seen a handful of times. V is TRBV5-1 and J is TRBJ1-1; D is unresolved. Germline V gene data show CDR1 as SGHRS and CDR2 as YFSETQ. V was trimmed by 4 bases and J by 1 base, leaving 14 bases between them. The CDR3 length is 15 residues. CDR3 in DNA: TGCGCCAGCAGCCCACGGGGAGGGCAGAACACTGAAGCTTTCTTT. Protein: CASSPRGGQNTEAFF.

There are many counts of this clonotype. CDR3 residues: CATSRDAPPKGSYEQYF. CDR3 coding DNA: TGTGCCACCAGCAGAGATGCTCCGCCCAAGGGCTCCTACGAGCAGTACTTC. The chain carries TRBV15 and TRBJ2-7, with D unresolved. The germline gives CDR1 LNHNV, CDR2 YYDKDF (reference sequence). The CDR3 covers 17 residues. V lost 0 bases and J 0 bases, leaving 15 bases between the germline ends. Combining the CDR3 with reference TRBV15 and TRBJ2-7 gives the whole variable domain DAMVIQNPRYQVTQFGKPVTLSCSQTLNHNVMYWYQQKSSQAPKLLFHYYDKDFNNEADTPDNFQSRRPNTSFCFLDIRSPGLGDTAMYLCATSRDAPPKGSYEQYFGPGTRLTVT.

The gene calls are TRBV5-1 and TRBJ2-7, with a weak D call TRBD1 (6 bases). Trimming cost V 0 bases and J 3 bases, with 10 bases left between them. Germline V gene sequence: CDR1 SGHRS, CDR2 YFSETQ. The CDR3 is 14 residues long. The DNA for the CDR3 is TGCGCCAGCAGCTTGGGGGACACCATCTACGAGCAGTACTTC. This sequence encodes CASSLGDTIYEQYF.

This chain uses TRBV12-3 or TRBV12-4 with TRBJ2-1, with D perhaps TRBD2 (5 bases). V was pared by 11 bases and J by 0 bases, with 20 bases between. The CDR3 length is 16 residues. In DNA, the CDR3 is TGTGCCTGTAGTACGAGTAGACTAAGCTCCTACAATGAGCAGTTCTTC. Protein product: CACSTSRLSSYNEQFF.

This clonotype showed up just a few times. The chain uses TRBV5-1 and TRBJ2-4; D not certain. Germline loops: CDR1 SGHRS, CDR2 YFSETQ. This CDR3 is built from 13 residues. V lost 0 bases and J 8 bases, leaving 9 bases between the germline ends. CDR3 nucleotide sequence: TGCGCCAGCAGCTTGGTACGATCTGACATTCAGTACTTC. It is translated as CASSLVRSDIQYF.

The rearrangement joins TRBV7-3 to TRBJ2-5; 7 bases are a match to TRBD1. The CDR3 runs to 14 residues. J lost 2 bases, V lost 11 bases, and 11 bases had no gene match. The germline gives CDR1 SGHTA, CDR2 FQGTGA. The DNA for the CDR3 is TGTGCCTGCGGTCGGGACAGCGGACAAGAGACCCAGTACTTC. Its protein is CACGRDSGQETQYF.

The table lists this clonotype with many counts. V and J are TRBV5-1 and TRBJ2-2; TRBD2 matches at 11 bases. Unmatched junction bases numbered 5, after V lost 4 bases and J lost 3 bases. Germline lookup yields CDR1 SGHRS and CDR2 YFSETQ. This CDR3 spans 16 amino acids. The CDR3 DNA reads TGCGCCAGCAGCCCTGGACTAGCGGGCCACACCGGGGAGCTGTTTTTT. Translated, it gives CASSPGLAGHTGELFF.

In its sample, this clonotype was seen many times. This chain connects TRBV7-9 to TRBJ2-5; 11 nucleotides match TRBD2. From germline, CDR1 is SEHNR and CDR2 FQNEAQ (reference sequence). The CDR3 spans 17 residues. V dropped 4 bases and J dropped 5; count of bases not matched to a gene: 12. CDR3 region: CASSSSRGLAVGETQYF. The CDR3 DNA is TGTGCCAGCAGCTCCAGTCGGGGACTAGCGGTGGGGGAGACCCAGTACTTC.

This clonotype appeared many times. V gene TRBV20-1 combines with J gene TRBJ2-3, with D unclear. CDR1 and CDR2 from the germline V gene are DFQATT and SNEGSKA (reference sequence). The CDR3 spans 10 residues. The V end was cut by 7 bases, the J end by 7 bases, with 9 bases between. This chain's CDR3 is CSVGAYTQYF. CDR3 nucleotide sequence: TGCAGTGTCGGCGCCTATACGCAGTATTTT.